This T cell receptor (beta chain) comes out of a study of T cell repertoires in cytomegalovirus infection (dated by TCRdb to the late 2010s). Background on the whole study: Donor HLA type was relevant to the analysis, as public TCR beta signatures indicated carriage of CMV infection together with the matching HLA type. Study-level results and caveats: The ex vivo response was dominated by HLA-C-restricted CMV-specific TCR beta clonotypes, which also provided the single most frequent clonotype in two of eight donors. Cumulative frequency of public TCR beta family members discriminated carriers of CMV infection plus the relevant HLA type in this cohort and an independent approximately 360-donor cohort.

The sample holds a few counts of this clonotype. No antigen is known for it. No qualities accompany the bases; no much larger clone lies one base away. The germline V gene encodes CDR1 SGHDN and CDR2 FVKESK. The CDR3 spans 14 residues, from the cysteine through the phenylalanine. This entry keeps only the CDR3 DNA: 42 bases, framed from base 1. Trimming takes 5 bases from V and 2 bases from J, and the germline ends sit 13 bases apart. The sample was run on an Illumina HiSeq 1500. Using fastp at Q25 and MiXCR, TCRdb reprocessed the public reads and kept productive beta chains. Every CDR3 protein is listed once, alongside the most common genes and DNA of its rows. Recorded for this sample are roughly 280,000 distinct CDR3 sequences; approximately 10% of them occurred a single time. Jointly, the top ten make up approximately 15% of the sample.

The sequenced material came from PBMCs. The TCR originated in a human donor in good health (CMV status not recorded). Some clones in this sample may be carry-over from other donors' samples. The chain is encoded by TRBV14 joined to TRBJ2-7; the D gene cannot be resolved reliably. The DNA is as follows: TGTGCCAGCAGCACAAATAAGTTACCCTACGAGCAGTACTTC. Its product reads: CASSTNKLPYEQYF.